The clone carrying this T cell receptor beta chain has a count of ten or more. Its antigen is unidentified. Any patient presenting with uncontrolled infection, other autoimmune disease, pregnancy or lactation was left out. Diagnoses rested on clinical symptoms, serum thyroxine and TRAb, thyroid ultrasound and orbital computed tomography. Trimming cost V 5 bases and J 0 bases, with 17 bases left between them. This CDR3 is 16 amino acids long. Regions amplified from RNA transcripts were the TCR beta CDR3 regions. HTBI primers were the set used in a first-round RT-PCR of the TCR CDR3. Using its own MiXCR run on the multiplex PCR reads, TCRdb lists one record per CDR3 protein. The table includes roughly 560,000 distinct CDR3 sequences, approximately 15% detected once. This record comes from a study of T cells in Graves' hyperthyroidism and ophthalmopathy. Notes on the study in general: Most expanded thyroid clonotypes above 0.001 also appeared in blood. The model forecast ophthalmopathy, anticipating it by a median approximately 6.2 months before onset.

The material sequenced was blood. The source of this sequence is a woman aged 35 to 49 with Graves' ophthalmopathy. The chain recombines TRBV12-3 or TRBV12-4 with TRBJ2-7; perhaps TRBD2 as D (7 bases). CDR3: CASSPPLGGRSYEQYF. The CDR3 DNA reads TGTGCCAGCAGTCCCCCCTTGGGGGGGCGCTCCTACGAGCAGTACTTC.